Below are 24 T cell receptor beta chains sequenced from a single sample in a study of T-cell reconstitution after alpha-beta-depleted transplantation in children. Unique molecular identifiers featured in how the TCRbeta library was prepared. TCRdb recomputed calls from the PCR reads with MiXCR, one row per CDR3 protein. This table holds just over 350,000 distinct CDR3 sequences, 10% to 15% found once. This specimen was PBMCs, taken from the stem cell graft. These receptors were obtained from a human donor who donated a stem cell graft to a child with Fanconi anemia.

Ten or more counts support this clonotype. This chain joins TRBV12-3 or TRBV12-4 and TRBJ2-3, with D hard to call. The V and J ends lost 6 bases and 2 bases respectively, with 6 bases between them. This CDR3 has 12 amino acids. The CDR3 loop reads CASRWVTDTQYF. The CDR3 DNA sequence: TGTGCCAGCAGGTGGGTCACAGATACGCAGTATTTT.

The chain links TRBV27 to TRBJ2-1; the D call may be TRBD1 or TRBD2 (5 bases each). The CDR3 extends over 13 amino acids. Germline V gene sequence: CDR1 MNHEY, CDR2 SMNVEV (reference sequence). V lost 8 bases, J lost 8 bases, and 16 bases lay in between. The CDR3 DNA is TGTGCCAGCTGCCATTGGGGGTGGGATGAGCAGTTCTTC. Translating it yields CASCHWGWDEQFF.

The rearrangement joins TRBV28 to TRBJ1-2; D call uncertain. The CDR3 covers 16 residues. Germline CDR1 and CDR2: MDHEN and SYDVKM. V was cut by 8 bases and J by 7 bases, with 26 bases left in between. The DNA for the CDR3 is TGTGCCAGCCATTCTACGGGCCCTACAACGCTAAGTGGCTACACCTTC. This gives the protein CASHSTGPTTLSGYTF.

This clonotype was recorded a few times. This rearrangement joins TRBV7-2 to TRBJ1-1, with TRBD1 as a possible D gene (5 bases). CDR3 size: 15 residues. Trimming took off 1 base at V and 6 bases at J, with 15 bases between the two ends. Germline lookup yields CDR1 SGHTA and CDR2 FQGNSA. The CDR3 spells CASSLVSGGISEAFF. In DNA, the CDR3 is TGTGCCAGCAGCTTAGTTAGCGGGGGGATATCTGAAGCTTTCTTT.

In its sample, this clonotype was seen a few times. This sequence joins TRBV5-1 and TRBJ1-1; tentative D call: TRBD1 (6 bases). Germline V CDR1 and CDR2: SGHRS, YFSETQ. This CDR3 region has 14 residues. V shed 4 bases and J shed 3 bases, with 13 bases lying between them. CDR3 bases: TGCGCCAGCAGCCCTTCGACAGGCTACACTGAAGCTTTCTTT. As protein: CASSPSTGYTEAFF.

This clonotype appeared many times. The chain couples TRBV12-3 or TRBV12-4 to TRBJ2-1, with 7 bases aligning to TRBD1. The trim removed 6 bases at V and 2 bases at J, leaving 7 bases unmatched. This CDR3 contains 15 residues. CDR3 in amino acids: CASSPRQGTYNEQFF. CDR3 DNA sequence: TGTGCCAGCAGCCCTCGACAGGGAACCTACAATGAGCAGTTCTTC.

This clonotype has only a few counts. This chain uses TRBV28 with TRBJ2-7, with D possibly matching TRBD1 (5 bases). The length of the CDR3 is 14 residues. Germline V gene lookup returns CDR1 MDHEN and CDR2 SYDVKM. Trimming removed 5 bases from V and 0 bases from J, with 11 bases in between. For the CDR3, the DNA is TGTGCCAGCAGTCGGACATCAAGCTCCTACGAGCAGTACGTC. Its protein product is CASSRTSSSYEQYV.

The chain has TRBV5-1 and TRBJ1-1; D ambiguous. V lost 4 bases to trimming and J lost 2 bases, with 12 bases between them. CDR3 size: 14 residues. Germline CDR1 and CDR2: SGHRS and YFSETQ. This chain's CDR3 is CASSEFDLNTEAFF. The CDR3 bases are TGCGCCAGCAGCGAGTTCGATTTAAACACTGAAGCTTTCTTT.

The table lists this clonotype with many counts. V usage is TRBV12-3 or TRBV12-4 and J usage is TRBJ1-1; 9 nucleotides line up with TRBD1. This CDR3 spans 12 amino acids. J was trimmed by 6 bases and V by 4 bases; bases with no gene match: 0. The DNA of the CDR3 is TGTGCCAGCAGTTACAGGGGGCCTGAAGCTTTCTTT. Residues: CASSYRGPEAFF.

This clonotype was observed many times. The rearrangement links TRBV27 to TRBJ2-3, with D unclear. Trimming shortened V by 0 bases and J by 0 bases, and 7 bases separated the two germline ends. Germline lookup yields CDR1 MNHEY and CDR2 SMNVEV (reference sequence). The CDR3 loop spans 15 amino acids. In DNA form, the CDR3 reads TGTGCCAGCAGTTTATCAATAGCAAGCACAGATACGCAGTATTTT. It translates to CASSLSIASTDTQYF.

Sample share makes this clonotype medium-sized. V and J are TRBV6-5 and TRBJ1-1, with 7 bases aligning to TRBD1. With V trimmed by 3 bases and J by 1 base, 2 bases remained unmatched. Per the germline V gene, CDR1 is MNHEY and CDR2 is SVGAGI. The CDR3 consists of 14 residues. CDR3 residues: CASSYSGGNTEAFF. In DNA, the CDR3 is TGTGCCAGCAGTTATTCAGGGGGGAACACTGAAGCTTTCTTT.

The chain couples TRBV27 to TRBJ1-1; D gene unclear. This CDR3 has 16 amino acids. Germline V gene data show CDR1 as MNHEY and CDR2 as SMNVEV (reference sequence). The V and J ends lost 8 bases and 0 bases respectively, with 19 bases between them. The CDR3 loop is CASAEMAISMNTEAFF. Here the CDR3 DNA reads TGTGCCAGCGCTGAGATGGCGATCTCCATGAACACTGAAGCTTTCTTT.

The chain joins TRBV12-3 or TRBV12-4 to TRBJ2-7; TRBD1 or TRBD2 may be the D gene (5 bases each). The germline V and J ends were trimmed by 5 bases and 1 base, with 15 bases remaining between them. CDR3 length: 15 amino acids. The CDR3: CASSTDGAGSYEQYF. Written as DNA, the CDR3 is TGTGCCAGCAGTACCGACGGGGCAGGATCCTACGAGCAGTACTTC.

This clonotype was observed a few times. The chain recombines TRBV7-3 with TRBJ2-2, with D perhaps TRBD2 (5 bases). CDR3 size: 16 residues. V was trimmed by 5 bases and J by 5 bases, leaving 18 bases between them. CDR1 SGHTA and CDR2 FQGTGA come from the germline V gene. The CDR3 protein is CASSPFGESGTGELFF. DNA of the CDR3: TGTGCCAGCAGCCCTTTCGGGGAATCAGGAACCGGGGAGCTGTTTTTT.

This clonotype was found a few times. The V and J genes are TRBV12-3 or TRBV12-4 and TRBJ2-1; D perhaps matches TRBD2 (5 bases). Trimming cost V 1 base and J 3 bases, with 10 bases left between them. The CDR3 is made up of 15 amino acids. The CDR3 loop reads CASSLGAVGYNEQFF. Here the CDR3 DNA reads TGTGCCAGCAGTTTAGGAGCGGTTGGCTACAATGAGCAGTTCTTC.

In this sample, this clonotype turned up many times. The chain recombines TRBV5-6 with TRBJ1-1; the D is unclear. The CDR3 covers 13 residues. With 2 bases removed from V and 3 bases from J, the gap between germline ends came to 8 bases. Germline-derived CDR1 and CDR2 are SGHDT and YYEEEE. The CDR3 spells CASSFGADTEAFF. The CDR3 bases are TGTGCCAGCAGCTTCGGCGCGGACACTGAAGCTTTCTTT.

This clonotype came up many times. As DNA, the CDR3 is TGTGCCAGCAGCCCCGGGACAGGGGTTTCACCCCTCCACTTT. Translation gives CASSPGTGVSPLHF. The chain joins TRBV5-6 to TRBJ1-6, with 10 bases that match TRBD1. This CDR3 comprises 14 residues. Germline lookup yields CDR1 SGHDT and CDR2 YYEEEE. J was trimmed by 9 bases and V by 4 bases; bases with no gene match: 4.

The V and J genes are TRBV7-2 and TRBJ2-5; D call uncertain. CDR1 is SGHTA, CDR2 FQGNSA, per germline. The CDR3 length is 15 residues. Trimming cost V 1 base and J 1 base, with 10 bases left between them. The CDR3 nucleotides read TGTGCCAGCAGCTTAGAGTGGAGTCCCCAAGAGACCCAGTACTTC. Amino acids: CASSLEWSPQETQYF. The whole variable domain, filled in from reference TRBV7-2 and TRBJ2-5, reads GAGVSQSPSNKVTEKGKDVELRCDPISGHTALYWYRQSLGQGLEFLIYFQGNSAPDKSGLPSDRFSAERTGGSVSTLTIQRTQQEDSAVYLCASSLEWSPQETQYFGPGTRLLVL.

This clonotype showed up many times. The chain links TRBV10-3 to TRBJ1-6; D is uncertain. The germline V gene has CDR1 ENHRY and CDR2 SYGVKD. The CDR3 totals 13 residues. V lost 10 bases to trimming and J lost 8 bases, with 15 bases between them. The CDR3 nucleotides read TGTGCCAGCCATGGGATTATGGATTCACCCCTCCACTTT. It codes for CASHGIMDSPLHF.

Ten or more counts support this clonotype. The CDR3 loop is CSATGQTPYYEQYF. The CDR3 DNA reads TGCAGTGCAACTGGACAGACCCCTTACTACGAGCAGTACTTC. The genes are TRBV20-1 and TRBJ2-7, with D perhaps TRBD1 (6 bases). This CDR3 comprises 14 residues. V lost 6 bases and J 3 bases, leaving 18 bases between the germline ends. CDR1 and CDR2 (germline): DFQATT, SNEGSKA (reference sequence).

This clonotype was picked up a small number of times. J is TRBJ2-4 and V is TRBV7-2; 7 bases are a match to TRBD1. V shed 4 bases, J shed 4 bases, and the junction held 13 bases outside the gene matches. Germline CDR1 is SGHTA and CDR2 is FQGNSA. The CDR3 spans 17 residues. The CDR3: CASSSNPTGQLKNIQYF. Written as DNA, the CDR3 is TGTGCCAGCAGCTCCAACCCCACGGGACAGCTGAAAAACATTCAGTACTTC.

This clonotype has just a few counts. The genes are TRBV4-3 and TRBJ1-2, with unresolved D. The CDR3 extends over 16 amino acids. Germline CDR1 LGHNA, CDR2 YSLEER. Trimming removed 1 base from V and 0 bases from J, with 12 bases in between. Here the CDR3 reads CASSQADGPSNYGYTF. The CDR3 DNA follows: TGCGCCAGCAGCCAAGCGGACGGCCCCTCTAACTATGGCTACACCTTC.

The chain uses TRBV3-1 and TRBJ1-2; 8 nucleotides line up with TRBD1. In germline, CDR1 is LGHDT, CDR2 YNNKEL (reference sequence). The CDR3 is made up of 13 amino acids. V trimming: 5 bases; J trimming: 4 bases; junction bases outside the gene matches: 3. The CDR3 protein is CASSTDRGYGYTF. CDR3 sequence (DNA): TGTGCCAGCAGCACAGACAGGGGCTATGGCTACACCTTC. Drawing the rest from reference TRBV3-1 and TRBJ1-2, the complete variable domain is DTAVSQTPKYLVTQMGNDKSIKCEQNLGHDTMYWYKQDSKKFLKIMFSYNNKELIINETVPNRFSPKSPDKAHLNLHINSLELGDSAVYFCASSTDRGYGYTFGSGTRLTVV.

This clonotype was recorded a few times. The rearrangement joins TRBV12-3 or TRBV12-4 to TRBJ2-7; no clear D gene. There are 13 residues in the CDR3. Trimming took off 1 base at V and 3 bases at J, with 7 bases between the two ends. The CDR3 bases are TGTGCCAGCAGTTTAGGCAGCGACTACGAGCAGTACTTC. Encoded protein: CASSLGSDYEQYF.